The T cell receptor beta chain described here comes from a study of memory CD4+ T cells and cytomegalovirus serostatus. Study information: Of the healthy Belgian adults, 8 to 10 were CMV seropositive and approximately 24 seronegative. Study-level points and caveats: Suggested: most of the CMV-linked TCR signature lies in CD4+ memory cells.

Single viable CD3+CD4+CD8-CD45RO+ cells were sorted as the memory CD4+ T cells. In regard to this clone: What it binds is not known.

The repertoire was sequenced with immunoSEQ multiplex PCR; TCRdb's copy has only in-frame clones and lacks some. The table has about 73,000 clones, around 82% seen once. Per germline, CDR1 MDHEN and CDR2 SYDVKM. V was clipped by 4 bases and J by 9 bases; unmatched bases: 4. CDR3 size: 12 residues. Sequencing used memory CD4+ T cells from blood. The source is an adult in good health and CMV-seropositive. The chain has TRBV28 and TRBJ2-5, with 8 bases fitting TRBD1. Written as DNA, the CDR3 is TGTGCCAGCAGTTCCGGACAGGGACCCCAGTACTTC. Its translation: CASSSGQGPQYF. The complete variable domain, with remaining parts taken from reference TRBV28 and TRBJ2-5, reads DVKVTQSSRYLVKRTGEKVFLECVQDMDHENMFWYRQDPGLGLRLIYFSYDVKMKEKGDIPEGYSVSREKKERFSLILESASTNQTSMYLCASSSGQGPQYFGPGTRLLVL.